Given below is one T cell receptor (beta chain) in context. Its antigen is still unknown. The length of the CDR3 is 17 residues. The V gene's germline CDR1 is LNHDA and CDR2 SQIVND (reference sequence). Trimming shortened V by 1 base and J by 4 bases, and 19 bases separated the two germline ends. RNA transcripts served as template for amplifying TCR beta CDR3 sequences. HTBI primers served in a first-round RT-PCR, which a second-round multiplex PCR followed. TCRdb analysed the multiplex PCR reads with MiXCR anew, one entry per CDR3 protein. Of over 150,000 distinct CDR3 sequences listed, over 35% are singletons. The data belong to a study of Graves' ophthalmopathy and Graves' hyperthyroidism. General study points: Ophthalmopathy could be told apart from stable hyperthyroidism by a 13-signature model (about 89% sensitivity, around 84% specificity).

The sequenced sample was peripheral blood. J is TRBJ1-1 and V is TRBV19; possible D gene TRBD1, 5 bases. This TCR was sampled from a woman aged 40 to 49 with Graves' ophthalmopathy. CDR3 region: CASSIVGTGRMGTEAFF. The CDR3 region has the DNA TGTGCCAGTAGTATAGTCGGGACGGGGAGAATGGGCACTGAAGCTTTCTTT.